The rows below give T cell receptor beta chains drawn from one sample of a study of technical replicates of blood from a handful of donors. Generated by immunoSEQ multiplex PCR, the TCRdb table keeps only in-frame clones and is missing some. The sample lists about 70,000 clones, 85% to 95% occurring once. Sequences were obtained from T cells isolated from PBMCs. The origin of the receptors is a human donor in good health. Both conserved end residues are part of each CDR3. D genes are given only for firm matches. The listing skips clone size in some rows; elsewhere it reads once, few, many or a size class.

clone_size: .; j_call: TRBJ2-1; v_call: TRBV13; d_call: TRBD1; cdr3_aa: CASSSKQGAVFNEQFF; cdr3_nt: TGTGCCAGCAGCTCCAAACAGGGGGCGGTTTTCAATGAGCAGTTCTTC
clone_size: .; j_call: TRBJ2-7; v_call: TRBV28; d_call: TRBD1; cdr3_aa: CASSSLTGGSYEQYF; cdr3_nt: TGTGCCAGCAGTTCCTTGACAGGGGGCTCCTACGAGCAGTACTTC
clone_size: .; j_call: TRBJ2-1; v_call: TRBV6-1; d_call: TRBD1; cdr3_aa: CASSHTGTGYNEQFF; cdr3_nt: TGTGCCAGCAGCCACACCGGGACAGGCTACAATGAGCAGTTCTTC
clone_size: .; j_call: TRBJ2-7; v_call: TRBV7-9; d_call: .; cdr3_aa: CASSPDSSSYEQYF; cdr3_nt: TGTGCCAGCAGCCCTGACTCGAGCTCCTACGAGCAGTACTTC
clone_size: .; j_call: TRBJ2-7; v_call: TRBV10-2; d_call: TRBD2; cdr3_aa: CASSEAGLAAHYEQYF; cdr3_nt: TGCGCCAGCAGTGAGGCGGGACTAGCAGCGCATTACGAGCAGTACTTC
clone_size: .; j_call: TRBJ2-7; v_call: TRBV11-1; d_call: TRBD2; cdr3_aa: CASSLGGSHREQYF; cdr3_nt: TGTGCCAGCAGCTTGGGCGGGAGCCATCGCGAGCAGTACTTC
clone_size: .; j_call: TRBJ2-1; v_call: TRBV6-1; d_call: TRBD1; cdr3_aa: CASSLNRGHNEQFF; cdr3_nt: TGTGCCAGCAGTTTAAACAGGGGGCACAATGAGCAGTTCTTC
clone_size: few; j_call: TRBJ1-2; v_call: TRBV11-3; d_call: TRBD1; cdr3_aa: CASSHDRGRTGYGYTF; cdr3_nt: TGTGCCAGCAGCCACGACAGGGGCCGAACTGGCTATGGCTACACCTTC
clone_size: once; j_call: TRBJ2-1; v_call: TRBV29-1; d_call: TRBD2; cdr3_aa: CSVLSSGSINEQFF; cdr3_nt: TGCAGCGTTTTAAGCAGCGGGAGTATTAATGAGCAGTTCTTC
clone_size: once; j_call: TRBJ1-1; v_call: TRBV7-2; d_call: .; cdr3_aa: CASSLERGEAFF; cdr3_nt: TGTGCCAGCAGCTTAGAGAGGGGGGAAGCTTTCTTT
clone_size: .; j_call: TRBJ2-1; v_call: TRBV13; d_call: .; cdr3_aa: CASSSIGTIYNEQFF; cdr3_nt: TGTGCCAGCAGCTCCATCGGGACAATCTACAATGAGCAGTTCTTC
clone_size: .; j_call: TRBJ2-1; v_call: TRBV7-2; d_call: .; cdr3_aa: CASSLATYNEQFF; cdr3_nt: TGTGCCAGCAGCTTAGCTACATACAATGAGCAGTTCTTC
clone_size: .; j_call: TRBJ2-5; v_call: TRBV29-1; d_call: .; cdr3_aa: CSICTSGEETQYF; cdr3_nt: TGCAGCATATGTACCTCAGGGGAAGAGACCCAGTACTTC
clone_size: .; j_call: TRBJ2-3; v_call: TRBV10-1; d_call: .; cdr3_aa: CASSEIRGEATDTQYF; cdr3_nt: TGCGCCAGCAGTGAGATACGTGGGGAGGCCACAGATACGCAGTATTTT
clone_size: once; j_call: TRBJ2-7; v_call: TRBV18; d_call: TRBD1; cdr3_aa: CASSPRDRGVREQYF; cdr3_nt: TGTGCCAGCTCACCCCGGGACAGGGGGGTACGCGAGCAGTACTTC
clone_size: .; j_call: TRBJ2-1; v_call: TRBV4-1; d_call: .; cdr3_aa: CASSQERGTPYNEQFF; cdr3_nt: TGCGCCAGCAGCCAAGAAAGGGGTACTCCCTACAATGAGCAGTTCTTC
clone_size: .; j_call: TRBJ2-1; v_call: TRBV7-9; d_call: .; cdr3_aa: CASSFGETEQFF; cdr3_nt: TGTGCCAGCAGCTTCGGGGAAACTGAGCAGTTCTTC
clone_size: .; j_call: TRBJ2-1; v_call: TRBV30; d_call: TRBD2; cdr3_aa: CAWSTRTSAYNEQFF; cdr3_nt: TGTGCCTGGAGCACGAGGACTAGTGCCTACAATGAGCAGTTCTTC
clone_size: .; j_call: TRBJ1-1; v_call: TRBV5-6; d_call: TRBD1; cdr3_aa: CASSSFGTGVLDTEAFF; cdr3_nt: TGTGCCAGCAGCTCGTTCGGGACAGGGGTTTTGGACACTGAAGCTTTCTTT
clone_size: .; j_call: TRBJ1-2; v_call: TRBV6-1; d_call: .; cdr3_aa: CASSDLGQLGGYGYTF; cdr3_nt: TGTGCCAGCAGTGACCTCGGACAGCTAGGCGGCTATGGCTACACCTTC
clone_size: .; j_call: TRBJ2-1; v_call: TRBV29-1; d_call: TRBD2; cdr3_aa: CSAQERREATYNEQFF; cdr3_nt: TGCAGCGCCCAGGAAAGGCGGGAGGCTACATACAATGAGCAGTTCTTC
clone_size: .; j_call: TRBJ1-2; v_call: TRBV2; d_call: .; cdr3_aa: CASTGNDYGYTF; cdr3_nt: TGTGCCAGCACGGGTAATGACTATGGCTACACCTTC
clone_size: .; j_call: TRBJ2-3; v_call: TRBV28; d_call: TRBD1; cdr3_aa: CASRKLPGQGQDTQYF; cdr3_nt: TGTGCCAGTCGTAAACTCCCGGGACAGGGACAAGATACGCAGTATTTT
clone_size: .; j_call: TRBJ2-7; v_call: TRBV9; d_call: TRBD2; cdr3_aa: CASSVVGSGSIDEQYF; cdr3_nt: TGTGCCAGCAGCGTAGTCGGGAGCGGGAGTATTGACGAGCAGTACTTC
clone_size: .; j_call: TRBJ1-2; v_call: TRBV9; d_call: TRBD1; cdr3_aa: CASGVTGERNYGYTF; cdr3_nt: TGTGCCAGCGGCGTTACAGGGGAAAGAAACTATGGCTACACCTTC
clone_size: .; j_call: TRBJ2-2; v_call: TRBV19; d_call: TRBD2; cdr3_aa: CATLAGAIPTGELFF; cdr3_nt: TGTGCCACCCTAGCGGGAGCGATTCCCACCGGGGAGCTGTTTTTT
clone_size: once; j_call: TRBJ1-3; v_call: TRBV7-8; d_call: .; cdr3_aa: CASSLMTASSGNTIYF; cdr3_nt: TGTGCCAGCAGCTTAATGACGGCTAGCTCTGGAAACACCATATATTTT
clone_size: .; j_call: TRBJ1-1; v_call: TRBV9; d_call: .; cdr3_aa: CASSFGRNTEAFF; cdr3_nt: TGTGCCAGCAGCTTTGGGCGGAACACTGAAGCTTTCTTT
clone_size: .; j_call: TRBJ2-7; v_call: TRBV4-3; d_call: .; cdr3_aa: CTSSQDLRGNYEQYF; cdr3_nt: TGCACCAGCAGCCAAGATCTCAGGGGAAACTACGAGCAGTACTTC
clone_size: .; j_call: TRBJ2-5; v_call: TRBV19; d_call: TRBD2; cdr3_aa: CASTELAGGETQYF; cdr3_nt: TGTGCCAGTACCGAATTAGCGGGAGGAGAGACCCAGTACTTC